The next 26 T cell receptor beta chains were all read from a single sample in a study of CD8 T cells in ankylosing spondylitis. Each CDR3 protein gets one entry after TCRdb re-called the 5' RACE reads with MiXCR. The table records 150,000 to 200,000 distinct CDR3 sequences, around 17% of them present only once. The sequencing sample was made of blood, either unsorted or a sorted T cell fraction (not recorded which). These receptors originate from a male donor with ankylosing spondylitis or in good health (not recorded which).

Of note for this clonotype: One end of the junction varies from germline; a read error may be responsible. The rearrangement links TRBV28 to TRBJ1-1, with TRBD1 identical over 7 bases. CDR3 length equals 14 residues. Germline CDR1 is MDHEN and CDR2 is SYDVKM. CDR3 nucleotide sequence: TGTGCCAGCAGTTTAGGCAGGGGGAACACTAAAGCTTTCTTT. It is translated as CASSLGRGNTKAFF. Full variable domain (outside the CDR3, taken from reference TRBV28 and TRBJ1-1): DVKVTQSSRYLVKRTGEKVFLECVQDMDHENMFWYRQDPGLGLRLIYFSYDVKMKEKGDIPEGYSVSREKKERFSLILESASTNQTSMYLCASSLGRGNTKAFFGQGTRLTVV.

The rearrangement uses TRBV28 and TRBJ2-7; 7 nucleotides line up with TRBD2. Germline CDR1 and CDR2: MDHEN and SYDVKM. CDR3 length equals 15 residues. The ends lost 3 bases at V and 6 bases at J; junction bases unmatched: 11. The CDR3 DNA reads TGTGCCAGCAGTTTGCCTATTGCGGGAGCGTCCGAGCAGTACTTC. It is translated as CASSLPIAGASEQYF. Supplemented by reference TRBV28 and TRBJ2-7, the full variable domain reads DVKVTQSSRYLVKRTGEKVFLECVQDMDHENMFWYRQDPGLGLRLIYFSYDVKMKEKGDIPEGYSVSREKKERFSLILESASTNQTSMYLCASSLPIAGASEQYFGPGTRLTVT.

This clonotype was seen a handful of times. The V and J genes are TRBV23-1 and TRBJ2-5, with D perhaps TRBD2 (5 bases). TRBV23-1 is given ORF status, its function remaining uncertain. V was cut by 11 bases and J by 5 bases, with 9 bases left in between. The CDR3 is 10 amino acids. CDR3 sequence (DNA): TGCGCCCCCTCGGGGGAGACCCAGTACTTC. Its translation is CAPSGETQYF.

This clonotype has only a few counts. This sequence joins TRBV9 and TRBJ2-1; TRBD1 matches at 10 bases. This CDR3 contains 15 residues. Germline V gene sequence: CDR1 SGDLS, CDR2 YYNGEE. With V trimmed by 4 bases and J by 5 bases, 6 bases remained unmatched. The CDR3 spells CASSPDRGGDNEQFF. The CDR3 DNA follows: TGTGCCAGCAGCCCGGACAGGGGGGGAGACAATGAGCAGTTCTTC.

DNA of the CDR3: TGTGCCAGCAGTGCTCGGGCCGGGGAGCTGTTTTTT. This gives the protein CASSARAGELFF. This sequence joins TRBV6-5 and TRBJ2-2, with unresolved D. Germline V CDR1 and CDR2: MNHEY, SVGAGI. V lost 5 bases and J 6 bases, leaving 7 bases between the germline ends. The CDR3 is made up of 12 amino acids.

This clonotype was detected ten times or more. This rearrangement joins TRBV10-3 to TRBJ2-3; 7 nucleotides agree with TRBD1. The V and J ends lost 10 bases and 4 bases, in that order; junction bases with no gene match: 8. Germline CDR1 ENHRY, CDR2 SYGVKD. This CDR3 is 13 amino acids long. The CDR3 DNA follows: TGTGCCACGAAGGGACAGACTCCAGATACGCAGTATTTT. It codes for CATKGQTPDTQYF.

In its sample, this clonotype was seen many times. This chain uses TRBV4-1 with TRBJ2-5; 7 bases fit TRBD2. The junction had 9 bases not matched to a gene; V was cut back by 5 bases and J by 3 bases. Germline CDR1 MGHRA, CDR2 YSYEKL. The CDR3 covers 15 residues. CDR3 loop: CASSDGGLAEETQYF. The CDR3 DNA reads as TGCGCCAGCAGCGATGGTGGGCTAGCGGAAGAGACCCAGTACTTC.

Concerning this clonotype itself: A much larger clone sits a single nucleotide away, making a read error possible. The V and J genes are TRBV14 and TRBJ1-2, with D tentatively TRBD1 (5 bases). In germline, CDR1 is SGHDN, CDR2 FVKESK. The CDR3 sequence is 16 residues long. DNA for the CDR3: TGTACCAGCAGCCCCGTGACAGCTCCACCTAACTATGGCTACACCTTC. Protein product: CTSSPVTAPPNYGYTF.

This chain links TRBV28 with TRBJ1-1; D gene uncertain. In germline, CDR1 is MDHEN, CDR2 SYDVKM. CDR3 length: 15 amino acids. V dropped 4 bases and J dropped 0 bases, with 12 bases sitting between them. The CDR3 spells CASSSRTVMNTEAFF. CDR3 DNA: TGTGCCAGCAGTTCCAGGACGGTCATGAACACTGAAGCTTTCTTT.

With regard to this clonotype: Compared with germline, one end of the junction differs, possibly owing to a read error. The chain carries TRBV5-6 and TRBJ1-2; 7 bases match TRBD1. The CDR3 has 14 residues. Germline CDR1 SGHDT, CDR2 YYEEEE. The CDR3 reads CAGSLIQGNYGYTF. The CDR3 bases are TGTGCCGGCAGCTTAATACAGGGGAACTATGGCTACACCTTC.

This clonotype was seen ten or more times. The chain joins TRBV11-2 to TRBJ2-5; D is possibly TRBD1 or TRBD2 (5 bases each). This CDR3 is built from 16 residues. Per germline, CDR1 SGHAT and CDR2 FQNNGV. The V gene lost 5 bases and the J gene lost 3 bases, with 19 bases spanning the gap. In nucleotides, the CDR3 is TGTGCCAGCAGCCCCAGGGTAGCGCACTTAAAAGAGACCCAGTACTTC. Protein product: CASSPRVAHLKETQYF.

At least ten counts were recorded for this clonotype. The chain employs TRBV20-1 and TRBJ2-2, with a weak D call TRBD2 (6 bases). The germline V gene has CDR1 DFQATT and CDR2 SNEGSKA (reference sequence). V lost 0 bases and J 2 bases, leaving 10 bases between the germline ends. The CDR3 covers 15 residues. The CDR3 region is CSARDPLANTGELFF. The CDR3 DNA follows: TGCAGTGCTAGAGATCCACTAGCCAACACCGGGGAGCTGTTTTTT.

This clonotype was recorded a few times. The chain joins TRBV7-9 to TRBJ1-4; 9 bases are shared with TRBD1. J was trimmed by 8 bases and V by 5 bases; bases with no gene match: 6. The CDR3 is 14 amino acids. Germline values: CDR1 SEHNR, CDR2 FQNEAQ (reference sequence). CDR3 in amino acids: CASSGLGTGEKLFF. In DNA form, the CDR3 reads TGTGCCAGCAGCGGTCTCGGGACAGGGGAAAAACTGTTTTTT.

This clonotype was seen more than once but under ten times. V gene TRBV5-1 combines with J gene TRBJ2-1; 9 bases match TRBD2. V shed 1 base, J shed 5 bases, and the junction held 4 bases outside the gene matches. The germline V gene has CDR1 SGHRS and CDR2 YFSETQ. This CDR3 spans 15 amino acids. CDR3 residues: CASSLKAGGHNEQFF. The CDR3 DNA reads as TGCGCCAGCAGCTTGAAAGCGGGAGGTCACAATGAGCAGTTCTTC.

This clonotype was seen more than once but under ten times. CDR3 nucleotides: TGTGCCAGCAGCCAAGGCGGGACTAGCGGGCGCAATACGCAGTATTTT. Its translation: CASSQGGTSGRNTQYF. J is TRBJ2-3 and V is TRBV3-1; the match to TRBD2 covers 12 bases. The CDR3 extends over 16 amino acids. Unmatched junction bases numbered 6, after V lost 1 base and J lost 7 bases. Per germline, CDR1 LGHDT and CDR2 YNNKEL (reference sequence).

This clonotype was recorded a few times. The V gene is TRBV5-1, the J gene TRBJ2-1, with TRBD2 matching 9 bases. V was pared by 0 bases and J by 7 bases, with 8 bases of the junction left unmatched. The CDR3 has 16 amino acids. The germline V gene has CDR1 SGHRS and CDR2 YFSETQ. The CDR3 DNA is TGCGCCAGCAGCTTGGAATCCGCGGGAGGGCTTAATGAGCAGTTCTTC. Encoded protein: CASSLESAGGLNEQFF.

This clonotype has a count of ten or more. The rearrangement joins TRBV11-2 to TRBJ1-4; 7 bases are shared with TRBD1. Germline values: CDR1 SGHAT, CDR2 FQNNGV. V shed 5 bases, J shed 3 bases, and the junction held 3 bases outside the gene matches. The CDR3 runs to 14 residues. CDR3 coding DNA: TGTGCCAGCAGCGACAGGGAGGCTAATGAAAAACTGTTTTTT. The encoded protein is CASSDREANEKLFF.

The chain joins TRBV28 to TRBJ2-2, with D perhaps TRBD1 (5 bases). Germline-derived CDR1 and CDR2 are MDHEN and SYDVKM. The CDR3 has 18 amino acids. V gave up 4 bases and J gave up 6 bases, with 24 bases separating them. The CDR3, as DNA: TGTGCCAGCAGTTCCCCCCAGGGTGGGGCGGTGTTCGCCGGGGAGCTGTTTTTT. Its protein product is CASSSPQGGAVFAGELFF.

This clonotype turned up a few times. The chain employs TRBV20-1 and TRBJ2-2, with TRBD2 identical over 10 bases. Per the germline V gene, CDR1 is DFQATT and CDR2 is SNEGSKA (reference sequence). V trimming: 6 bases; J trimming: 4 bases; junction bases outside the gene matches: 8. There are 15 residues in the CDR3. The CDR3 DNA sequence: TGCAGTGCGGGGACTAGCGCCTCGACCACCGGGGAGCTGTTTTTT. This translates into CSAGTSASTTGELFF.

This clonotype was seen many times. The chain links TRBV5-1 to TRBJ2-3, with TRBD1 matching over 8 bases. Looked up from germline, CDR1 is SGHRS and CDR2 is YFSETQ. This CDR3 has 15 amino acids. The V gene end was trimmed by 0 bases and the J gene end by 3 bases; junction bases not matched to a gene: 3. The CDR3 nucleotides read TGCGCCAGCAGCTTGGCGGACAGGGTGACAGATACGCAGTATTTT. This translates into CASSLADRVTDTQYF.

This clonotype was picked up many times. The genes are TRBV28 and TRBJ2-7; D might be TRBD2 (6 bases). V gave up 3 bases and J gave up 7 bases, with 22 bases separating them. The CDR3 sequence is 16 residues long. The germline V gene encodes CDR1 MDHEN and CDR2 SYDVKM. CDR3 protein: CASSFLLSGAAGEQYF. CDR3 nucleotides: TGTGCCAGCAGTTTTCTCCTTAGCGGAGCGGCGGGTGAGCAGTACTTC.

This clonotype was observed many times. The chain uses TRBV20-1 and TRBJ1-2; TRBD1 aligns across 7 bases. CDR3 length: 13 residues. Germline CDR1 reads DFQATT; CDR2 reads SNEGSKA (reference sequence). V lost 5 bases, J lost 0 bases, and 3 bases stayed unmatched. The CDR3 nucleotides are TGCAGTGCTGGGGACAGATCTAACTATGGCTACACCTTC. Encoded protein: CSAGDRSNYGYTF.

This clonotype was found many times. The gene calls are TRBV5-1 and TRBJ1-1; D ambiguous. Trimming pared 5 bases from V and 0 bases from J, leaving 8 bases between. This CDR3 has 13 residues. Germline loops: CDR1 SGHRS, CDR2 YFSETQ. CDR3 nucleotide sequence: TGCGCCAGCAGTCGTCTCCTGAACACTGAAGCTTTCTTT. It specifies CASSRLLNTEAFF.

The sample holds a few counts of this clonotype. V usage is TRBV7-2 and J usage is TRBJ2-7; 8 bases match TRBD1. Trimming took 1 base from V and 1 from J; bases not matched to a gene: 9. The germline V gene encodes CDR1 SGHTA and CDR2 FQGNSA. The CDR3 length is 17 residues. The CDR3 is CASSLVSSRTGSYEQYF. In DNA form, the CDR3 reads TGTGCCAGCAGCTTAGTAAGTTCTCGGACAGGGTCCTACGAGCAGTACTTC.

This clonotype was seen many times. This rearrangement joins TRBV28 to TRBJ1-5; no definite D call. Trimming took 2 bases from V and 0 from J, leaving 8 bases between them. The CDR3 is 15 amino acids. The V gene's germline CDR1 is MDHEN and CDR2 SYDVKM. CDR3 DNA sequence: TGTGCCAGCAGTTTAATGGGCAGTAGCAATCAGCCCCAGCATTTT. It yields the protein CASSLMGSSNQPQHF.

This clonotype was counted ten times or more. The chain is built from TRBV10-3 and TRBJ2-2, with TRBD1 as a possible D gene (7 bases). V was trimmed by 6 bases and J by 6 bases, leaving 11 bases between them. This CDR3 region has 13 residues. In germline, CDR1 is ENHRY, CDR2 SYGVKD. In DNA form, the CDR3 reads TGTGCCATCAGCGACAGGGACTCCGGGGAGCTGTTTTTT. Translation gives CAISDRDSGELFF.